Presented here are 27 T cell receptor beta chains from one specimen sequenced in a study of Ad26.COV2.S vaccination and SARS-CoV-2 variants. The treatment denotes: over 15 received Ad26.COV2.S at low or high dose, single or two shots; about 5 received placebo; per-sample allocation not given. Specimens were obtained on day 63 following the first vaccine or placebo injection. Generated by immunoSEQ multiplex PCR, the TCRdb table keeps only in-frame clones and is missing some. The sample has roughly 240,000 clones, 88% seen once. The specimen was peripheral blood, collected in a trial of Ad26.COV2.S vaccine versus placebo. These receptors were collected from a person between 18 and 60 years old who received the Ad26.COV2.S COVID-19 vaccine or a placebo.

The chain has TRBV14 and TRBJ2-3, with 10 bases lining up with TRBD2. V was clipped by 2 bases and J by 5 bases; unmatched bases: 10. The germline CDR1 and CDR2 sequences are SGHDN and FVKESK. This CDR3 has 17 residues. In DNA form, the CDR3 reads TGTGCCAGCAGCCAACCAAAACTGCTAGCGGGAGAAGATACGCAGTATTTT. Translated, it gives CASSQPKLLAGEDTQYF.

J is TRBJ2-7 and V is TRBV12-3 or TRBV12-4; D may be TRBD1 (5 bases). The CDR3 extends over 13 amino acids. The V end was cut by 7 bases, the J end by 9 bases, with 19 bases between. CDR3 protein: CASKDSTYGGQYF. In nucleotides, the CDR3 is TGTGCCAGCAAAGACAGTACCTACGGTGGGCAGTACTTC.

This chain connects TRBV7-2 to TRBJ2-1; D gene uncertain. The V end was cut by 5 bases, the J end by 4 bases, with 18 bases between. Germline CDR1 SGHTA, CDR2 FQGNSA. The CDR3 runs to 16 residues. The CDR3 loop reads CASSPRLGRRYNEQFF. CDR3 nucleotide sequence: TGTGCCAGCAGCCCCCGCCTGGGCCGAAGGTACAATGAGCAGTTCTTC.

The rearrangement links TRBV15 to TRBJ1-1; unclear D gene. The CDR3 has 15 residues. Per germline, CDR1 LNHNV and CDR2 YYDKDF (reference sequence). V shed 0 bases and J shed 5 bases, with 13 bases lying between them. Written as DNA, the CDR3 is TGTGCCACCAGCAGAGATCGGGGTCTAGGGACTGAAGCTTTCTTT. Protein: CATSRDRGLGTEAFF.

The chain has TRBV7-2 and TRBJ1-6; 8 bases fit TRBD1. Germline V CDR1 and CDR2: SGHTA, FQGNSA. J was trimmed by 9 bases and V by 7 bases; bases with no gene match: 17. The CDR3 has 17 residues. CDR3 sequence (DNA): TGTGCCAGCACTCCGGACAGGGTTCGTGGTAGTAGTTCACCCCTCCACTTT. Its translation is CASTPDRVRGSSSPLHF.

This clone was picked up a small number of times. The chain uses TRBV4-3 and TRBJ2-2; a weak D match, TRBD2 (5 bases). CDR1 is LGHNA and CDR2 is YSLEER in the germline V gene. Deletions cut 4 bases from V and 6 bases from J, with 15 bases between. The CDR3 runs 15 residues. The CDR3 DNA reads TGCGCCAGCAGCCCCACTAGATCTACACCCGGGGAGCTGTTTTTT. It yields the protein CASSPTRSTPGELFF.

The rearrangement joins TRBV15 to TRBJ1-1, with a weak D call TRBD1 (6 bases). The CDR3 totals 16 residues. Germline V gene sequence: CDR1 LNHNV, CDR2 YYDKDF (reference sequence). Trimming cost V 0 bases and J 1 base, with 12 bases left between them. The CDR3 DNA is TGTGCCACCAGCAGAGATATGGGCAGGGGGAACACTGAAGCTTTCTTT. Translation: CATSRDMGRGNTEAFF.

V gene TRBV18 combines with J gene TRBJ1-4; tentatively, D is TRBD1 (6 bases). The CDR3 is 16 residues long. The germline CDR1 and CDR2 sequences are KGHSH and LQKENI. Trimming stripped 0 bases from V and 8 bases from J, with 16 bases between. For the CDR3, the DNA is TGTGCCAGCTCACCACCGCCCGGACAGCTAATCGAAAAACTGTTTTTT. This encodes CASSPPPGQLIEKLFF. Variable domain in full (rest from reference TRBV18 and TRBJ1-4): NAGVMQNPRHLVRRRGQEARLRCSPMKGHSHVYWYRQLPEEGLKFMVYLQKENIIDESGMPKERFSAEFPKEGPSILRIQQVVRGDSAAYFCASSPPPGQLIEKLFFGSGTQLSVL.

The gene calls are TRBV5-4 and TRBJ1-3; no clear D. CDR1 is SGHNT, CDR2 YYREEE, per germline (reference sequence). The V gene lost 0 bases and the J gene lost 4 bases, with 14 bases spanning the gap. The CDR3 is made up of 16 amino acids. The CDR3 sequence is CASSLGGQTVGNTIYF. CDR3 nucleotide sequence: TGTGCCAGCAGCTTGGGAGGGCAGACGGTGGGAAACACCATATATTTT. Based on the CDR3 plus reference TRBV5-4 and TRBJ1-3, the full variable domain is ETGVTQSPTHLIKTRGQQVTLRCSSQSGHNTVSWYQQALGQGPQFIFQYYREEENGRGNFPPRFSGLQFPNYSSELNVNALELDDSALYLCASSLGGQTVGNTIYFGEGSWLTVV.

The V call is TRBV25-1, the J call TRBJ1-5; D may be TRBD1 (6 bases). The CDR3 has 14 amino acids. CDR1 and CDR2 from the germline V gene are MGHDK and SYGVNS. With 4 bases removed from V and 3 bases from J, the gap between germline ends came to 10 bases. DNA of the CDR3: TGTGCCAGCAGTGTAGGGGGGAACAATCAGCCCCAGCATTTT. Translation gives CASSVGGNNQPQHF.

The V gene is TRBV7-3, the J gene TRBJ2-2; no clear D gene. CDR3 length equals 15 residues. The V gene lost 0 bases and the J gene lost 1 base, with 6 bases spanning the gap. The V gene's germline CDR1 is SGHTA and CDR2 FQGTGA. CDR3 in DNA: TGTGCCAGCAGCTTAACCCCCGGGAACACCGGGGAGCTGTTTTTT. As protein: CASSLTPGNTGELFF.

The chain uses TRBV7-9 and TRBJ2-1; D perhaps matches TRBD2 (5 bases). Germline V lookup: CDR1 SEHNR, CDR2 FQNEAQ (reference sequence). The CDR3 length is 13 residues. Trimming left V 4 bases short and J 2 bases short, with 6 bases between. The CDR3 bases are TGTGCCAGCAGCTCCGGGACCTACAATGAGCAGTTCTTC. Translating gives CASSSGTYNEQFF. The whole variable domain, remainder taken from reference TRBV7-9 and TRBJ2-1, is DTGVSQNPRHKITKRGQNVTFRCDPISEHNRLYWYRQTLGQGPEFLTYFQNEAQLEKSRLLSDRFSAERPKGSFSTLEIQRTEQGDSAMYLCASSSGTYNEQFFGPGTRLTVL.

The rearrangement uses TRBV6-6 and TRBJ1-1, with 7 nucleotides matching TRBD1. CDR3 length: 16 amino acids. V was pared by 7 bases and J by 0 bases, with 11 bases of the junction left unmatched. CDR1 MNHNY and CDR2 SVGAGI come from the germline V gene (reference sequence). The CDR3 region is CASIRQTGNMNTEAFF. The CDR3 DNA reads TGTGCCAGCATCCGACAGACAGGGAACATGAACACTGAAGCTTTCTTT.

CDR3 DNA sequence: TGTGCCATCAGTGACCCTCCGGGACAGGGTCACTATGGCTACACCTTC. It specifies CAISDPPGQGHYGYTF. V and J are TRBV10-3 and TRBJ1-2; TRBD1 agrees at 9 bases. Germline CDR1 ENHRY, CDR2 SYGVKD. The CDR3 totals 16 residues. Trimming took 3 bases from V and 3 from J; bases not matched to a gene: 8.

This chain's CDR3 is CASSGGGDINEQFF. The DNA for the CDR3 is TGCGCCAGCAGCGGCGGAGGGGATATCAATGAGCAGTTCTTC. V is TRBV5-1 and J is TRBJ2-1, with D possibly being TRBD2 (6 bases). The CDR3 covers 14 residues. The V and J ends lost 4 bases and 6 bases respectively, with 14 bases between them. Per the germline V gene, CDR1 is SGHRS and CDR2 is YFSETQ. Variable domain in full (rest from reference TRBV5-1 and TRBJ2-1): KAGVTQTPRYLIKTRGQQVTLSCSPISGHRSVSWYQQTPGQGLQFLFEYFSETQRNKGNFPGRFSGRQFSNSRSEMNVSTLELGDSALYLCASSGGGDINEQFFGPGTRLTVL.

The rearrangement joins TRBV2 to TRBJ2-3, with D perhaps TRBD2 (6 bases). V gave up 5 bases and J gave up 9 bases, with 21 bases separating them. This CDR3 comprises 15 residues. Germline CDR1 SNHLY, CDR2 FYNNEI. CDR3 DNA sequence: TGTGCCAGCAGTCCCGAAGGGGTAGCGGCCAACACGCAGTATTTT. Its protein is CASSPEGVAANTQYF.

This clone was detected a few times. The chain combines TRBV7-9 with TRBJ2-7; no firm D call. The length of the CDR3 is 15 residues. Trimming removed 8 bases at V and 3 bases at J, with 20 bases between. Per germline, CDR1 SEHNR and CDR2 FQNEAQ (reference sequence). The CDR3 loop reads CASVQARLGLYEQYF. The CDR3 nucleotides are TGTGCCAGCGTGCAAGCTAGGCTAGGGCTCTACGAGCAGTACTTC.

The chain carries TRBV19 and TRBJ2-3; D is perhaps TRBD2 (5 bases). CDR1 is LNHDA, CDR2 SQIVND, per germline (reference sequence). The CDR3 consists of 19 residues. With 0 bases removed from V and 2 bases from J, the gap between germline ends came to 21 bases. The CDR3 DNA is TGTGCCAGTAGTATAGAAAAGGACTTAAGGCGGGCAATCACAGATACGCAGTATTTT. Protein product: CASSIEKDLRRAITDTQYF.

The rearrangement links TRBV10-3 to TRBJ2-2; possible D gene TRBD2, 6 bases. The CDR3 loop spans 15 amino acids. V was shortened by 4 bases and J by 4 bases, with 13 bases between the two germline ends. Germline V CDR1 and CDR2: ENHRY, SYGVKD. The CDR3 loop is CAISAGGGVTGELFF. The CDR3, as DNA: TGTGCCATCAGTGCTGGAGGAGGGGTCACCGGGGAGCTGTTTTTT.

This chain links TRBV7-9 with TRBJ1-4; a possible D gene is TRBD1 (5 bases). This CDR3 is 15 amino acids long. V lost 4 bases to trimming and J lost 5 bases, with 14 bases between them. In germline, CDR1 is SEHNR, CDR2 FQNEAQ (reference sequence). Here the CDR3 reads CASSSYMGPNEKLFF. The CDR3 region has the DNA TGTGCCAGCAGCTCGTATATGGGGCCCAATGAAAAACTGTTTTTT.

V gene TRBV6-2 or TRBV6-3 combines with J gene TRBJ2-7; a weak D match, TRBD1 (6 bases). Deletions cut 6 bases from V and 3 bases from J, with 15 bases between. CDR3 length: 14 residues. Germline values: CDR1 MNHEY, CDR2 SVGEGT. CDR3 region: CASSLWDTYYEQYF. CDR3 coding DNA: TGTGCCAGCAGCCTCTGGGACACCTACTACGAGCAGTACTTC.

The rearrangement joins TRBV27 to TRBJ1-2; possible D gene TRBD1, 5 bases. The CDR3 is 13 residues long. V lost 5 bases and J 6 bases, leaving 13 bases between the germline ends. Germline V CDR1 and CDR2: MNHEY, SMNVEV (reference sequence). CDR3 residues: CASSLRDSDGYTF. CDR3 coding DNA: TGTGCCAGCAGTCTCAGGGATTCGGATGGCTACACCTTC.

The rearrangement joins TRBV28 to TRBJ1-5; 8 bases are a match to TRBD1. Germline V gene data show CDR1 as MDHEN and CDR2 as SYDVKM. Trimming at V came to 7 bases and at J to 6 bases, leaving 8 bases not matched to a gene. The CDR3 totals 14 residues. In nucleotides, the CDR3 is TGTGCCAGCACTCACACTCAGGGGGCTCAGCCCCAGCATTTT. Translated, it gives CASTHTQGAQPQHF.

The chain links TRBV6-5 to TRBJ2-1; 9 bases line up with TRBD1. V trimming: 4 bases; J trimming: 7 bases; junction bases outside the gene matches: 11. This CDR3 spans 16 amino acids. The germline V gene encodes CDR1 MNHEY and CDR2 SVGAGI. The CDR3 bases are TGTGCCAGCAGTTCCTACCAAGGACAGGGGAGGAATGAGCAGTTCTTC. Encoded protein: CASSSYQGQGRNEQFF.

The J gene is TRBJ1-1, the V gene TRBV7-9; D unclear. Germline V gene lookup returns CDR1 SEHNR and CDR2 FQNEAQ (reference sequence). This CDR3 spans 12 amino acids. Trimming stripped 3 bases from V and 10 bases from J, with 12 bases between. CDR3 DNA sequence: TGTGCCAGCAGCTTCCAGACCCCGGGAGCTTTCTTT. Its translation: CASSFQTPGAFF.

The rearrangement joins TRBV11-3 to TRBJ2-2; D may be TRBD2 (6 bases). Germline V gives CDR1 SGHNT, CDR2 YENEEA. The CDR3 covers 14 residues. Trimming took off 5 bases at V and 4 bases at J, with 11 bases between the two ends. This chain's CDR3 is CASSTRDATGELFF. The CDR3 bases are TGTGCCAGCAGCACGCGGGACGCCACCGGGGAGCTGTTTTTT.

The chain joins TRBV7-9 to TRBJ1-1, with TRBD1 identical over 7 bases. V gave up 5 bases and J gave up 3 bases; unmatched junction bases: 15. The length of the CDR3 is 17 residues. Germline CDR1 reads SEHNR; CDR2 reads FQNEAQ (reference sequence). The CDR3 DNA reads TGTGCCAGCAGCCTATTTAAGGGGGCGCGTCGGGACACTGAAGCTTTCTTT. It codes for CASSLFKGARRDTEAFF.